These 7 T cell receptor beta chains were sequenced from one sample in a study of radiotherapy plus CTLA-4 blockade in lung cancer. The table came from immunoSEQ multiplex PCR; TCRdb's copy has only in-frame clones and leaves some out. The sample consists of 90,000 to 100,000 clones, roughly 74% of them appearing once. The sequencing used peripheral blood, collected from a patient treated with radiotherapy plus ipilimumab. The receptor source for this set is a human donor with non-small cell lung cancer who had a partial response to radiotherapy plus ipilimumab. Some clones in this sample may be carry-over from other donors' samples.

In DNA, the CDR3 is TGTGCCAGCAGCTTGTCGGGGGGGATAGATACGCAGTATTTT. This translates into CASSLSGGIDTQYF. The chain combines TRBV7-2 with TRBJ2-3; TRBD2 matches at 8 bases. Germline assignment: CDR1 SGHTA and CDR2 FQGNSA. Losses at the gene ends were 3 bases for V and 5 bases for J; bases not matched to a gene: 4. The CDR3 spans 14 residues.

CDR3 in DNA: TGTGCCACCAGCAGACAACCACAGGGGCAAGAGACCCAGTACTTC. Protein: CATSRQPQGQETQYF. The rearrangement uses TRBV15 and TRBJ2-5; TRBD1 aligns across 7 bases. CDR1 is LNHNV, CDR2 YYDKDF, per germline (reference sequence). V lost 2 bases to trimming and J lost 2 bases; unmatched junction nucleotides: 5. The CDR3 has 15 amino acids.

This clone has only a few counts. Other DNA variants within this sample encode the same CDR3. This rearrangement joins TRBV10-1 to TRBJ2-7; 9 bases line up with TRBD1. The CDR3 spans 13 residues. V shed 6 bases, J shed 7 bases, and the junction held 7 bases outside the gene matches. The germline CDR1 and CDR2 sequences are WNHNN and SYGVQD (reference sequence). The CDR3 loop reads CASSPGQGGEQYF. The CDR3 bases are TGCGCCAGCAGCCCGGGACAGGGTGGTGAGCAGTACTTC.

The V and J genes are TRBV7-9 and TRBJ2-3; 7 bases map to TRBD1. V lost 5 bases and J lost 14; bases outside the gene matches: 10. Germline lookup yields CDR1 SEHNR and CDR2 FQNEAQ (reference sequence). The CDR3 consists of 12 residues. Here the CDR3 reads CASSPEGQEGYF. Here the CDR3 DNA reads TGTGCCAGCAGCCCTGAAGGACAGGAAGGGTATTTT. The full variable domain, its missing parts supplied by reference TRBV7-9 and TRBJ2-3, is DTGVSQNPRHKITKRGQNVTFRCDPISEHNRLYWYRQTLGQGPEFLTYFQNEAQLEKSRLLSDRFSAERPKGSFSTLEIQRTEQGDSAMYLCASSPEGQEGYFGPGTRLTVL.

This chain connects TRBV2 to TRBJ1-2; a weak D match, TRBD1 (5 bases). Germline CDR1 and CDR2: SNHLY and FYNNEI. This CDR3 has 13 amino acids. Trimming removed 7 bases at V and 2 bases at J, with 11 bases between. The CDR3 DNA sequence: TGTGCCAGCAATCCACAGGAAAACTATGGCTACACCTTC. Translating gives CASNPQENYGYTF. The entire variable domain, with the rest obtained from reference TRBV2 and TRBJ1-2, is as follows: EPEVTQTPSHQVTQMGQEVILRCVPISNHLYFYWYRQILGQKVEFLVSFYNNEISEKSEIFDDQFSVERPDGSNFTLKIRSTKLEDSAMYFCASNPQENYGYTFGSGTRLTVV.

The chain employs TRBV4-1 and TRBJ2-2, with a tentative D call TRBD2 (5 bases). Trimming left V 4 bases short and J 7 bases short, with 16 bases between. The germline V gene encodes CDR1 MGHRA and CDR2 YSYEKL. The CDR3 has 15 residues. CDR3 bases: TGCGCCAGCAGCCGAGGCGTTAGTGACTACGGGGAGCTGTTTTTT. Amino acid sequence: CASSRGVSDYGELFF.

The table lists this clone with a count of one. The chain is built from TRBV11-3 and TRBJ2-2; perhaps TRBD2 as D (6 bases). Germline values: CDR1 SGHNT, CDR2 YENEEA. The CDR3 covers 15 residues. V was clipped by 5 bases and J by 5 bases, with 15 bases between them. The CDR3 bases are TGTGCCAGCAGCCAGCGGGTAGCTGGTACCGGGGAGCTGTTTTTT. It encodes CASSQRVAGTGELFF.